This T cell receptor (beta chain) was documented in a study of neurological immune-mediated disorders. TCRdb passed the 5' RACE reads through MiXCR, listing each CDR3 protein once. The sample has tens of thousands of distinct CDR3 sequences; 13% to 15% are singletons. In germline, CDR1 is DFQATT, CDR2 SNEGSKA (reference sequence). V lost 3 bases, J lost 0 bases, and 4 bases stayed unmatched. This CDR3 has 15 amino acids. This clonotype occurred many times. The rearrangement uses TRBV20-1 and TRBJ2-4, with 8 bases that match TRBD2. This sequence originates from a woman aged 55 to 70 with HTLV-1-associated myelopathy (HAM/TSP). Material for sequencing was CD4+ T cells from blood. The CDR3 DNA sequence: TGCAGTGCTAGCGGGGGGGTTTTAGCCAAAAACATTCAGTACTTC. It yields the protein CSASGGVLAKNIQYF.